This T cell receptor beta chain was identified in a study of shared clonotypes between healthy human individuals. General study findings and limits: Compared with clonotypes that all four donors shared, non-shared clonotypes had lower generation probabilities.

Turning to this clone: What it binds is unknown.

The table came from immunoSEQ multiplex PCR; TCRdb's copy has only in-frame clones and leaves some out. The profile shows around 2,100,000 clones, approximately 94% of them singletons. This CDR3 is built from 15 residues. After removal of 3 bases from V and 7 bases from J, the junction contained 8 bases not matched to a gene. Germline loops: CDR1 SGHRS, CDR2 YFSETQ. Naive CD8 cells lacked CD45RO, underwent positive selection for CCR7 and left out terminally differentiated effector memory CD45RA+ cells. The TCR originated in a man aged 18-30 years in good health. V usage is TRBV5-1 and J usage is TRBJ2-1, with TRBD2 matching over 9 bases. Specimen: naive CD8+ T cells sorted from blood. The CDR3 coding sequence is TGCGCCAGCAGCTCTCGCGGGGGGGAGCCTAATGAGCAGTTCTTC. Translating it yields CASSSRGGEPNEQFF. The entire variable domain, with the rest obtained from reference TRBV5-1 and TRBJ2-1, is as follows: KAGVTQTPRYLIKTRGQQVTLSCSPISGHRSVSWYQQTPGQGLQFLFEYFSETQRNKGNFPGRFSGRQFSNSRSEMNVSTLELGDSALYLCASSSRGGEPNEQFFGPGTRLTVL.